This TCR beta chain was found in a study of beta chain features in type 1 diabetes. The overall study: Regarding age, gender and cell yields, patients proved similar to healthy donors. Study outcomes and limitations: The study found moderately but significantly shorter TCRB CDR3s in all four CD4+ subsets of Type 1 diabetes patients. Fewer insertions but more deletions were seen at VDJ junctions in type 1 diabetes patients.

Sequenced material consisted of expressed TCRB transcripts (all of the isolated RNA was reverse transcribed). Data came from immunoSEQ multiplex PCR; TCRdb stores just in-frame clones and leaves some out. The table lists 350,000 to 450,000 clones, about 15% of them singletons. Germline CDR1 and CDR2: KGHSH and LQKENI. This CDR3 comprises 12 residues. Trimming removed 3 bases at V and 1 base at J, with 3 bases between. Worth noting for this clone: Its antigen is undetermined.

The chain joins TRBV18 to TRBJ1-1; no definite D call. Material: naive CD4+ T cells from blood. The TCR originated in a young woman in good health. CDR3 residues: CASSPSNTEAFF. CDR3 bases: TGTGCCAGCTCACCCTCGAACACTGAAGCTTTCTTT.